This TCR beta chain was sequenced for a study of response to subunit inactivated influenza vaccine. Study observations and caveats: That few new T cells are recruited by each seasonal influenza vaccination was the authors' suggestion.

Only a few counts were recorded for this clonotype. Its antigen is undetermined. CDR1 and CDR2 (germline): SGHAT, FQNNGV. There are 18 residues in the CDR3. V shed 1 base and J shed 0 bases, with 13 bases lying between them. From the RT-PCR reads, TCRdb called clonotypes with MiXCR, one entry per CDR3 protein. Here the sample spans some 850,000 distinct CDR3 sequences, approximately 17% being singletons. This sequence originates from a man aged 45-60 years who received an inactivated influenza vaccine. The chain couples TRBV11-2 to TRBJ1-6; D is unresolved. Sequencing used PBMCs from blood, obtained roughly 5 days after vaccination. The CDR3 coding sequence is TGTGCCAGCAGCTTAGGAGTACGTCGTGACTCCTATAATTCACCCCTCCACTTT. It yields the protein CASSLGVRRDSYNSPLHF.